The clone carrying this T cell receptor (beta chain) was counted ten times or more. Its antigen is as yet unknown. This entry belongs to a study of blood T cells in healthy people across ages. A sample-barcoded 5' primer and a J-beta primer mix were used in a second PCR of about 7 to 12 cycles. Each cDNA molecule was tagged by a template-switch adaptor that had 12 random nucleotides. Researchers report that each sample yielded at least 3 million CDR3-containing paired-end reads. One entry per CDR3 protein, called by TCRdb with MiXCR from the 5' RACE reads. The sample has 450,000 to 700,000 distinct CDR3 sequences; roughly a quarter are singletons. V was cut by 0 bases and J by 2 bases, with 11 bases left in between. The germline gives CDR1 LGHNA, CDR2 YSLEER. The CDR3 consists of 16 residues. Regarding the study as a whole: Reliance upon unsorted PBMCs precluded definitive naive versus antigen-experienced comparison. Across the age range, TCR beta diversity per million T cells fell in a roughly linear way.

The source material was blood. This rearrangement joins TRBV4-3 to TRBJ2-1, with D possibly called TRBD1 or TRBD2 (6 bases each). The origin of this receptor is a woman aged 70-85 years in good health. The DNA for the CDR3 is TGCGCCAGCAGCCAAGATTGGGGGGCCCCCTACAATGAGCAGTTCTTC. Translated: CASSQDWGAPYNEQFF.